These T cell receptor beta chains were read from a single sample in a study of T cell responses to AZD1222 COVID-19 vaccine. The data were produced by immunoSEQ multiplex PCR, yet TCRdb's version contains in-frame clones alone and is incomplete. The table shows roughly 160,000 clones, with roughly nine tenths occurring only once. The source was peripheral blood, collected on day 0 of AZD1222 vaccination. The receptors come from an adult in good health. Both conserved end residues are part of each CDR3. A D gene is named only where the DNA matches it firmly. Size is stated for part of the rows, as once, few or many counts, or as a class when the clone is expanded.

CDR3 DNA | CDR3 protein | clone size | V gene | D gene | J gene
TGTGCCAGCAGCGTTGGGGGGGGCCCTGCCTACGAGCAGTACTTC | CASSVGGGPAYEQYF | NA | TRBV9 | NA | TRBJ2-7
TGTGCCAGCAGCTTAGCGGTAGCGGGAGTTCTGAACCTTATGAGGGAGCAGTACTTC | CASSLAVAGVLNLMREQYF | NA | TRBV7-8 | TRBD2 | TRBJ2-7
TGTGCCAGCAGCTTAGCCCGACAGGGTAGGAGCTCCTATAATTCACCCCTCCACTTT | CASSLARQGRSSYNSPLHF | NA | TRBV11-2 | TRBD1 | TRBJ1-6
TGTGCCAGCGACTACAACTCTGGGGCCAACGTCCTGACTTTC | CASDYNSGANVLTF | NA | TRBV28 | NA | TRBJ2-6
TGTGCCAGCAGTGCAGGACAGGGTCTGGACCTCACAGATACGCAGTATTTT | CASSAGQGLDLTDTQYF | few | TRBV25-1 | TRBD1 | TRBJ2-3
TGTGCCAGCAGCTTAGTCGATGAGCAGTTCTTC | CASSLVDEQFF | NA | TRBV11-2 | NA | TRBJ2-1
TGTGCCAGCAGCTTAGATACTAGCGGGAGAACCGGGGAGCTGTTTTTT | CASSLDTSGRTGELFF | NA | TRBV11-2 | TRBD2 | TRBJ2-2
TGTGCCACCAGCAGAAACTTAGCGGGAGGCTCCGCAGATACGCAGTATTTT | CATSRNLAGGSADTQYF | NA | TRBV15 | TRBD2 | TRBJ2-3
TGTGCCAGCAGTGACAGGGTTTACTCCTACGAGCAGTACTTC | CASSDRVYSYEQYF | NA | TRBV2 | NA | TRBJ2-7
TGTGCCAGTAGTTACATGTACGACGGCAATCAGCCCCAGCATTTT | CASSYMYDGNQPQHF | NA | TRBV19 | NA | TRBJ1-5
TGTGCCAGTAGTATATCCCCAAACAGGGCGATGAACACTGAAGCTTTCTTT | CASSISPNRAMNTEAFF | NA | TRBV19 | NA | TRBJ1-1
TGTGCCACCAGTGATTTGTCACACCGGGACGGAGAGACCCAGTACTTC | CATSDLSHRDGETQYF | NA | TRBV24-1 | NA | TRBJ2-5
TGTGCCTGGAGTAGGACGGGAGGAAATGAAAAACTGTTTTTT | CAWSRTGGNEKLFF | NA | TRBV30 | NA | TRBJ1-4
TGTGCCAGCAGCGCCTTAAGCTCCTACAATGAGCAGTTCTTC | CASSALSSYNEQFF | NA | TRBV2 | NA | TRBJ2-1
TGTGCCAGCAGCTTGGATCCGGTGACTGAAGCTTTCTTT | CASSLDPVTEAFF | NA | TRBV5-4 | NA | TRBJ1-1
TGTGCCAGCAGTTCAGGGATTATCACTGAAGCTTTCTTT | CASSSGIITEAFF | NA | TRBV28 | NA | TRBJ1-1
TGTGCCAGTAGTCAAAACAGGAACACCGGGGAGCTGTTTTTT | CASSQNRNTGELFF | NA | TRBV19 | NA | TRBJ2-2
TGTGCCAGCAGCCCCCGTCCCCGGGACTACTACACAGAGACCCAGTACTTC | CASSPRPRDYYTETQYF | NA | TRBV7-8 | TRBD2 | TRBJ2-5
TGTGCCGAGCATCAAATACGGTGGGGTCAGCCCCAGCATTTT | CAEHQIRWGQPQHF | once | TRBV6-5 | NA | TRBJ1-5
TGTGCCAGCAGTTTAACCTACGGCTACACCTTC | CASSLTYGYTF | NA | TRBV12-3/TRBV12-4 | NA | TRBJ1-2
TGCAGCGTTGAGCGGGTTACTGAAGCTTTCTTT | CSVERVTEAFF | NA | TRBV29-1 | NA | TRBJ1-1
TGTGCCAGCAGTCCCGGGACAGGAGAGTATGGCTACACCTTC | CASSPGTGEYGYTF | NA | TRBV27 | TRBD1 | TRBJ1-2
TGTGCCAGCAGCCCCTTTCTAGCGGTCGCCGGGGAGCTGTTTTTT | CASSPFLAVAGELFF | few | TRBV7-3 | TRBD2 | TRBJ2-2
TGTGCCAGCAGCCGAGCAGACGGCCGCTCTGGAAACACCATATATTTT | CASSRADGRSGNTIYF | NA | TRBV2 | NA | TRBJ1-3
TGTGCCAGCAGCTTGAACGCCGGGCAACGAGGGACTGAAGCTTTCTTT | CASSLNAGQRGTEAFF | NA | TRBV5-6 | NA | TRBJ1-1
TGTGCCATCAGTGGTGACCTGGTGGGCACTGAAGCTTTCTTT | CAISGDLVGTEAFF | NA | TRBV10-3 | NA | TRBJ1-1
TGTGCCAGCAGTTTGGACAGCAATCAGCCCCAGCATTTT | CASSLDSNQPQHF | NA | TRBV27 | NA | TRBJ1-5
TGTGCCAGCAGCGTAGGTACATCGCGGGAAGAGACCCAGTACTTC | CASSVGTSREETQYF | once | TRBV9 | NA | TRBJ2-5
TGTGCGACAGGGTTGGCAGGGGGCAATCAGCCCCAGCATTTT | CATGLAGGNQPQHF | NA | TRBV6-5 | TRBD1 | TRBJ1-5
TGTGCCAGCAGGAATCCGGGCCCCCTGGGGGAGCAGTACTTC | CASRNPGPLGEQYF | NA | TRBV28 | NA | TRBJ2-7
TGTGCCAGCAGCCGGAACAGGGTCCAGACCCAGTACTTC | CASSRNRVQTQYF | NA | TRBV5-6 | NA | TRBJ2-5
TGCGCCAGCAGCTTGGAAGGGGCTGATCAGCCCCAGCATTTT | CASSLEGADQPQHF | NA | TRBV5-1 | NA | TRBJ1-5
TGTGCCAGCTCACCGGCGAAGGTCCAAGAGACCCAGTACTTC | CASSPAKVQETQYF | NA | TRBV18 | NA | TRBJ2-5
TGCGCCAGCAGTGAGTCCCTAGCTAGCTACAATGAGCAGTTCTTC | CASSESLASYNEQFF | NA | TRBV10-1 | NA | TRBJ2-1
TGCAGCGTCCTGACAGGGTTGCAGTATTTT | CSVLTGLQYF | NA | TRBV29-1 | TRBD1 | TRBJ2-3
TGCGCCAGCAGCCAAGAAACGTTGGGTGGGGGGCGCCTGGCCCCAGATACGCAGTATTTT | CASSQETLGGGRLAPDTQYF | NA | TRBV4-3 | NA | TRBJ2-3
TGTGCCAGCAGCCCTAGCGGGAGGGGCTTCACAGATACGCAGTATTTT | CASSPSGRGFTDTQYF | NA | TRBV7-9 | TRBD2 | TRBJ2-3
TGTGCCGCGGCAGGGGCCAGCACAGATACGCAGTATTTT | CAAAGASTDTQYF | NA | TRBV19 | NA | TRBJ2-3